Presented here are 13 T cell receptor beta chains from one specimen sequenced in a study of T cells after yellow fever vaccination (dated by TCRdb to between 2018 and 2020). The treatment or condition label of this sample denotes: live attenuated yellow fever vaccine strain. Preparation of the library involved 5' RACE. TCRdb lists the instrument as Illumina HiSeq 2500. TCRdb took the public reads, trimmed them with fastp at Q25, ran MiXCR for clone calling and kept in-frame beta chains. Under each unique CDR3 protein, matching rows form one entry showing the most common genes and DNA. Here the sample has about 630,000 distinct CDR3 sequences; 10% to 15% occur a single time. 14% to 15% of the sample goes to the ten largest clones. The sample consisted of PBMCs, taken on the day of the yellow fever booster vaccination. The receptors were sampled from a man between 25 and 39 years old who received the YFV17D yellow fever vaccine.

This clonotype was counted ten times or more. The V and J genes are TRBV7-9 and TRBJ2-1, with 8 bases matching TRBD2. V trimming: 5 bases; J trimming: 9 bases; junction bases outside the gene matches: 9. The CDR3 is 14 residues long. Germline values: CDR1 SEHNR, CDR2 FQNEAQ (reference sequence). DNA of the CDR3: TGTGCCAGCAGCCGGGGGGGGGGAGAGGGTGAGCAGTTCTTC. This encodes CASSRGGGEGEQFF.

The rearrangement uses TRBV20-1 and TRBJ1-2; possible D gene TRBD1, 6 bases. With 4 bases removed from V and 4 bases from J, the gap between germline ends came to 22 bases. The CDR3 covers 16 residues. Germline assignment: CDR1 DFQATT and CDR2 SNEGSKA (reference sequence). CDR3 in amino acids: CSATGTQLPSIYGYTF. The CDR3 bases are TGCAGTGCTACCGGGACACAGCTTCCTTCCATCTATGGCTACACCTTC.

This clonotype was recorded a few times. The chain uses TRBV7-2 and TRBJ2-3; 11 bases align to TRBD2. Germline V CDR1 and CDR2: SGHTA, FQGNSA. This CDR3 region has 17 residues. Germline trimming cut 2 bases from V and 2 bases from J; bases unmatched to any gene: 6. The CDR3 DNA reads TGTGCCAGCAGCTTAACGGGGACTAGCGGATACACAGATACGCAGTATTTT. Encoded protein: CASSLTGTSGYTDTQYF. The variable domain in full, with the rest retrieved from reference TRBV7-2 and TRBJ2-3, is GAGVSQSPSNKVTEKGKDVELRCDPISGHTALYWYRQSLGQGLEFLIYFQGNSAPDKSGLPSDRFSAERTGGSVSTLTIQRTQQEDSAVYLCASSLTGTSGYTDTQYFGPGTRLTVL.

This clonotype has just a few counts. The V call is TRBV12-3 or TRBV12-4, the J call TRBJ2-1, with 11 bases matching TRBD2. The V and J ends lost 6 bases and 7 bases, in that order; junction bases with no gene match: 8. This CDR3 is built from 15 residues. The CDR3 protein is CASRRTSGSLNEQFF. The CDR3 DNA follows: TGTGCCAGCAGGCGGACTAGCGGGTCTCTTAATGAGCAGTTCTTC.

This clonotype was counted only a few times. The chain carries TRBV5-1 and TRBJ2-3; 10 positions agree with TRBD2. The CDR3 sequence is 18 residues long. V was clipped by 4 bases and J by 7 bases; unmatched bases: 18. Germline V CDR1 and CDR2: SGHRS, YFSETQ. The CDR3 protein is CASSVPSGRQWGVNTQYF. CDR3 sequence (DNA): TGCGCCAGCAGCGTACCTAGCGGGAGACAGTGGGGAGTAAATACGCAGTATTTT.

This chain connects TRBV5-1 to TRBJ2-1; TRBD2 agrees at 15 bases. CDR1 is SGHRS, CDR2 YFSETQ, per germline. This CDR3 comprises 16 residues. The trim removed 4 bases at V and 5 bases at J, leaving 4 bases unmatched. The CDR3 DNA reads as TGCGCCAGCAGCCCGGGACTAGCGGGAGGACACAATGAGCAGTTCTTC. This encodes CASSPGLAGGHNEQFF.

This clonotype was recorded a few times. The chain employs TRBV20-1 and TRBJ2-5; TRBD2 matches at 7 bases. Germline V lookup: CDR1 DFQATT, CDR2 SNEGSKA (reference sequence). CDR3 length: 16 residues. The V segment lost 3 bases and the J segment 5 bases; nucleotides outside the gene matches: 15. This chain's CDR3 is CSASSSRRELWETQYF. Here the CDR3 DNA reads TGCAGTGCTAGTTCCTCTAGGCGGGAGTTGTGGGAGACCCAGTACTTC.

This clonotype was counted only a few times. The genes are TRBV6-1 and TRBJ2-2, with 9 bases matching TRBD1. J gave up 4 bases and V 7 bases, and 10 bases lay outside the gene matches. Germline lookup yields CDR1 MNHNS and CDR2 SASEGT. There are 16 residues in the CDR3. DNA for the CDR3: TGTGCCAGCAAGCCACAGGGGGCGCTTAGCACCGGGGAGCTGTTTTTT. Encoded protein: CASKPQGALSTGELFF.

In this sample, this clonotype turned up a few times. The rearrangement joins TRBV20-1 to TRBJ2-7; 9 nucleotides match TRBD1. Trimming removed 5 bases from V and 5 bases from J; junction bases left unmatched: 7. The CDR3 extends over 13 amino acids. CDR1 DFQATT and CDR2 SNEGSKA come from the germline V gene (reference sequence). The CDR3 is CSAPRTGENEQYF. Written as DNA, the CDR3 is TGCAGTGCTCCCCGGACAGGGGAAAACGAGCAGTACTTC.

The chain uses TRBV28 and TRBJ2-7; TRBD1 is a possible D gene (6 bases). CDR1 and CDR2 (germline): MDHEN, SYDVKM. This CDR3 comprises 15 residues. The V gene lost 3 bases and the J gene lost 2 bases, with 14 bases spanning the gap. Here the CDR3 DNA reads TGTGCCAGCAGTTTCACCAGGGGTTATCCCTACGAGCAGTACTTC. Amino acid sequence: CASSFTRGYPYEQYF. Supplemented by reference TRBV28 and TRBJ2-7, the full variable domain reads DVKVTQSSRYLVKRTGEKVFLECVQDMDHENMFWYRQDPGLGLRLIYFSYDVKMKEKGDIPEGYSVSREKKERFSLILESASTNQTSMYLCASSFTRGYPYEQYFGPGTRLTVT.

The genes are TRBV18 and TRBJ2-1, with no clear D. The CDR3 runs to 13 residues. V was clipped by 0 bases and J by 15 bases, with 15 bases between them. Per the germline V gene, CDR1 is KGHSH and CDR2 is LQKENI. Here the CDR3 reads CASSPPDGPSVFF. CDR3 nucleotides: TGTGCCAGCTCACCACCGGACGGGCCAAGTGTGTTCTTC.

The gene calls are TRBV7-9 and TRBJ1-1; D is ambiguous. V was trimmed by 6 bases and J by 0 bases, leaving 11 bases between them. CDR1 and CDR2 (germline): SEHNR, FQNEAQ (reference sequence). The CDR3 is 14 residues long. CDR3 region: CASSLSRLNTEAFF. CDR3 sequence (DNA): TGTGCCAGCAGTCTGTCCAGATTGAACACTGAAGCTTTCTTT.

V usage is TRBV5-1 and J usage is TRBJ2-1, with D unclear. The germline CDR1 and CDR2 sequences are SGHRS and YFSETQ. Trimming left V 1 base short and J 8 bases short, with 4 bases between. CDR3 length: 11 amino acids. The CDR3 reads CASSLFHEQFF. In DNA form, the CDR3 reads TGCGCCAGCAGCTTGTTCCATGAGCAGTTCTTC.